This passage covers 18 T cell receptor beta chains from one sample sequenced in a study of OX40 agonist ivuxolimab in advanced cancers. Sequencing used immunoSEQ multiplex PCR; TCRdb keeps in-frame clones, though not all of them. The profile covers under 70,000 clones, with approximately 86% appearing a single time and roughly 13% taken by the ten largest. The specimen comprised CD4+ or CD8+ T cells sorted from blood, sampled in a trial of the OX40 agonist ivuxolimab. These receptors originate from an adult with an advanced solid tumor such as melanoma, head and neck, liver or kidney cancer.

This clone was recorded once. This CDR3 is also generated by other DNA sequences in the sample. The V and J genes are TRBV9 and TRBJ1-3, with D perhaps TRBD1 (5 bases). V lost 1 base to trimming and J lost 1 base, with 6 bases between them. Germline lookup yields CDR1 SGDLS and CDR2 YYNGEE. CDR3 length: 14 residues. CDR3 in amino acids: CASSVWGSGNTIYF. The CDR3 nucleotides are TGTGCCAGCAGCGTATGGGGGTCTGGAAACACCATATATTTT.

In DNA form, the CDR3 reads TGTGCCAGCAGTGGGACATTCCAGCTCCCGGGCTACACCTTC. Amino acid sequence: CASSGTFQLPGYTF. The chain combines TRBV6-5 with TRBJ1-2, with a tentative D call TRBD1 (6 bases). The V and J ends lost 5 bases and 8 bases respectively, with 18 bases between them. CDR3 size: 14 residues. Per germline, CDR1 MNHEY and CDR2 SVGAGI.

This clone was observed a single time. This rearrangement joins TRBV28 to TRBJ2-1, with 7 bases aligning to TRBD1. This CDR3 region has 16 residues. Per germline, CDR1 MDHEN and CDR2 SYDVKM. The trim removed 4 bases at V and 1 base at J, leaving 7 bases unmatched. CDR3 in amino acids: CASSSPDRSSYNEQFF. CDR3 nucleotide sequence: TGTGCCAGCAGTTCTCCGGACAGGAGTTCCTACAATGAGCAGTTCTTC.

The J gene is TRBJ2-2, the V gene TRBV25-1; D remains ambiguous. The germline V gene has CDR1 MGHDK and CDR2 SYGVNS. The length of the CDR3 is 14 residues. V lost 4 bases, J lost 6 bases, and 12 bases lay in between. CDR3 DNA: TGTGCCAGCAGTGGTGTGACGTCGGCCGGGGAGCTGTTTTTT. This sequence encodes CASSGVTSAGELFF.

This clone was counted between two and nine times. The rearrangement uses TRBV9 and TRBJ2-7; 8 bases are a match to TRBD1. J was trimmed by 2 bases and V by 4 bases; bases with no gene match: 5. Germline CDR1 and CDR2: SGDLS and YYNGEE. The CDR3 totals 14 residues. CDR3 loop: CASSPGQGTYEQYF. The CDR3 bases are TGTGCCAGCAGCCCAGGACAGGGTACCTACGAGCAGTACTTC.

This clone occurred once. V and J are TRBV27 and TRBJ1-3; 7 positions agree with TRBD1. The junction had 0 bases not matched to a gene; V was cut back by 2 bases and J by 2 bases. The germline gives CDR1 MNHEY, CDR2 SMNVEV (reference sequence). This CDR3 comprises 14 residues. This CDR3 is CASSLTGAGNTIYF. DNA of the CDR3: TGTGCCAGCAGTTTAACAGGGGCTGGAAACACCATATATTTT.

CDR3 sequence: CASSIQGGEYEKLFF. CDR3 in DNA: TGTGCCAGTAGTATACAGGGAGGAGAGTACGAAAAACTGTTTTTT. The V gene is TRBV19, the J gene TRBJ1-4; tentative D call: TRBD1 (5 bases). The CDR3 length is 15 residues. CDR1 is LNHDA and CDR2 is SQIVND in the germline V gene (reference sequence). Between the trimmed V and J ends, which lost 2 bases and 8 bases, there was a span of 15 bases.

Regarding this clone: One base away lies a much larger clone, so this may be a sequencing read error. This chain joins TRBV6-4 and TRBJ2-7; TRBD1 agrees at 9 bases. The CDR3 extends over 13 amino acids. J gave up 4 bases and V 5 bases, and 3 bases lay outside the gene matches. In germline, CDR1 is MRHNA, CDR2 SNTAGT. The CDR3 spells CASSSGTGYEQYF. For the CDR3, the DNA is TGTGCCAGCAGTTCCGGGACAGGGTACGAGCAGTACTTC.

The J gene is TRBJ2-2, the V gene TRBV7-3; 10 bases align to TRBD1. Germline V gene sequence: CDR1 SGHTA, CDR2 FQGTGA. V dropped 5 bases and J dropped 5; count of bases not matched to a gene: 5. The CDR3 consists of 15 residues. CDR3 sequence: CASSLWDRGTGELFF. CDR3 nucleotides: TGTGCCAGCAGCCTGTGGGACAGGGGAACCGGGGAGCTGTTTTTT. Drawing the rest from reference TRBV7-3 and TRBJ2-2, the complete variable domain is GAGVSQTPSNKVTEKGKYVELRCDPISGHTALYWYRQSLGQGPEFLIYFQGTGAADDSGLPNDRFFAVRPEGSVSTLKIQRTERGDSAVYLCASSLWDRGTGELFFGEGSRLTVL.

The count of this clone is one. The V and J genes are TRBV4-1 and TRBJ2-7; D may be TRBD1 or TRBD2 (5 bases each). The V and J ends lost 2 bases and 3 bases respectively, with 17 bases between them. This CDR3 comprises 16 residues. Germline CDR1 MGHRA, CDR2 YSYEKL. DNA for the CDR3: TGCGCCAGCAGCCAACTCGACGGGGCCGAGGGCTACGAGCAGTACTTC. Residues: CASSQLDGAEGYEQYF.

The chain uses TRBV28 and TRBJ1-1; possibly TRBD1 for D (6 bases). The CDR3 covers 13 residues. The V gene's germline CDR1 is MDHEN and CDR2 SYDVKM. The V gene lost 11 bases and the J gene lost 0 bases, with 13 bases spanning the gap. The CDR3 DNA sequence: TGTGCCGCCTCAGGGGTTATGAACACTGAAGCTTTCTTT. Protein product: CAASGVMNTEAFF.

V and J are TRBV29-1 and TRBJ2-7; 8 bases are a match to TRBD1. This CDR3 has 13 amino acids. The germline gives CDR1 SQVTM, CDR2 ANQGSEA. The trim removed 6 bases at V and 5 bases at J, leaving 9 bases unmatched. This CDR3 reads CSVQDRVGNEQYF. The CDR3 nucleotides read TGCAGCGTCCAGGACAGGGTAGGGAACGAGCAGTACTTC.

The V call is TRBV4-1, the J call TRBJ1-5; unclear D gene. Trimming stripped 1 base from V and 1 base from J, with 8 bases between. Germline assignment: CDR1 MGHRA and CDR2 YSYEKL. The CDR3 has 15 amino acids. CDR3 region: CASSQVSASNQPQHF. CDR3 coding DNA: TGCGCCAGCAGCCAAGTCAGCGCAAGCAATCAGCCCCAGCATTTT.

The chain couples TRBV13 to TRBJ2-6, with D tentatively TRBD1 or TRBD2 (5 bases each). This CDR3 has 15 residues. V was pared by 8 bases and J by 0 bases, with 11 bases between. Germline V gives CDR1 PRHDT, CDR2 FYEKMQ (reference sequence). Here the CDR3 DNA reads TGTGCCAGCGAGGGGCTCCCCTCTGGGGCCAACGTCCTGACTTTC. Protein product: CASEGLPSGANVLTF.

V gene TRBV11-2 combines with J gene TRBJ1-2; D call uncertain. CDR1 SGHAT and CDR2 FQNNGV come from the germline V gene. Trimming took 4 bases from V and 8 from J, leaving 8 bases between them. The CDR3 consists of 11 residues. CDR3 sequence: CASSSMRGYTF. For the CDR3, the DNA is TGTGCCAGCAGCTCCATGCGGGGCTACACCTTC.

A single count supports this clone. V usage is TRBV7-9 and J usage is TRBJ2-3; D is possibly TRBD1 (7 bases). The V end lost 5 bases, the J end lost 3 bases, and 15 bases lay between the germline ends. Per the germline V gene, CDR1 is SEHNR and CDR2 is FQNEAQ (reference sequence). The CDR3 sequence is 15 residues long. The CDR3 coding sequence is TGTGCCAGCAGCCCCCACAGGGGAGGTACAGATACGCAGTATTTT. As protein: CASSPHRGGTDTQYF.

The chain is built from TRBV28 and TRBJ2-3; D call uncertain. Trimming left V 3 bases short and J 3 bases short, with 1 base between. CDR3 length equals 11 residues. Germline V CDR1 and CDR2: MDHEN, SYDVKM. The CDR3 sequence: CASSLTDTQYF. In DNA, the CDR3 is TGTGCCAGCAGTTTGACAGATACGCAGTATTTT. The whole variable domain, remainder taken from reference TRBV28 and TRBJ2-3, is DVKVTQSSRYLVKRTGEKVFLECVQDMDHENMFWYRQDPGLGLRLIYFSYDVKMKEKGDIPEGYSVSREKKERFSLILESASTNQTSMYLCASSLTDTQYFGPGTRLTVL.

The rearrangement joins TRBV7-6 to TRBJ2-2; possible D gene TRBD1, 5 bases. CDR3 length equals 14 residues. V lost 6 bases and J 1 base, leaving 9 bases between the germline ends. The germline V gene encodes CDR1 SGHVS and CDR2 FNYEAQ. This CDR3 reads CASSSDRNTGELFF. CDR3 nucleotide sequence: TGTGCCAGCAGTTCCGACAGGAACACCGGGGAGCTGTTTTTT. The entire variable domain, with the rest obtained from reference TRBV7-6 and TRBJ2-2, is as follows: GAGVSQSPRYKVTKRGQDVALRCDPISGHVSLYWYRQALGQGPEFLTYFNYEAQQDKSGLPNDRFSAERPEGSISTLTIQRTEQRDSAMYRCASSSDRNTGELFFGEGSRLTVL.